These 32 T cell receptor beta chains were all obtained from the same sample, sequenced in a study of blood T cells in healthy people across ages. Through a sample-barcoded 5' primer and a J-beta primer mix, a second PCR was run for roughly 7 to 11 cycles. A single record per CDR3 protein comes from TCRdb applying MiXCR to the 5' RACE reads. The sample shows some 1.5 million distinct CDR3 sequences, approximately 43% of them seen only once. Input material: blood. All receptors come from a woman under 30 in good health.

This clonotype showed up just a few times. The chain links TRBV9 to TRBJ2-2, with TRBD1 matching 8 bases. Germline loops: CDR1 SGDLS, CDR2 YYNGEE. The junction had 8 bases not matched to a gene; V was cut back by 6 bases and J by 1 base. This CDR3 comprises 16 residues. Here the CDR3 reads CASNPAGTGNTGELFF. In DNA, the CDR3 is TGTGCCAGCAACCCCGCTGGGACAGGGAACACCGGGGAGCTGTTTTTT. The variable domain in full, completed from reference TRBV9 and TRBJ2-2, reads DSGVTQTPKHLITATGQRVTLRCSPRSGDLSVYWYQQSLDQGLQFLIQYYNGEERAKGNILERFSAQQFPDLHSELNLSSLELGDSALYFCASNPAGTGNTGELFFGEGSRLTVL.

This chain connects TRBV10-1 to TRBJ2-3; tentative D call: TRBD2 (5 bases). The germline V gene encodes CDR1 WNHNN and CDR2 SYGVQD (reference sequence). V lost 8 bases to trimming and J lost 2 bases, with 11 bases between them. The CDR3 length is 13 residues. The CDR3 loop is CASAQGLTDTQYF. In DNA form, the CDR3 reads TGCGCCAGCGCGCAAGGACTCACAGATACGCAGTATTTT.

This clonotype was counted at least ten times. Here the CDR3 reads CASRIDYEQYF. For the CDR3, the DNA is TGTGCCAGCAGGATAGACTACGAGCAGTACTTC. The V and J genes are TRBV12-3 or TRBV12-4 and TRBJ2-7; D gene ambiguous. Trimming removed 6 bases at V and 3 bases at J, with 6 bases between. This CDR3 has 11 amino acids.

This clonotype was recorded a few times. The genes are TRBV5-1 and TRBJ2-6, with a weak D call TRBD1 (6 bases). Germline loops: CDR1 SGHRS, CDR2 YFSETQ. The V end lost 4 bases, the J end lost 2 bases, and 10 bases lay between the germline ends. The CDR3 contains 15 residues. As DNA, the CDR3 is TGCGCCAGCAGCGCCAACAGGGCTGGGGCCAACGTCCTGACTTTC. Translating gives CASSANRAGANVLTF.

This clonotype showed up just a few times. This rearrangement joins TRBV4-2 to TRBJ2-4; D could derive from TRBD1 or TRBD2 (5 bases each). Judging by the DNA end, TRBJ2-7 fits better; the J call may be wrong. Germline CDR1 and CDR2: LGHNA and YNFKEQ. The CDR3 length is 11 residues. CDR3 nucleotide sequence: TGTGCCAGCCAGGGACGGAACGAGCAGTACTTC. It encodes CASQGRNEQYF.

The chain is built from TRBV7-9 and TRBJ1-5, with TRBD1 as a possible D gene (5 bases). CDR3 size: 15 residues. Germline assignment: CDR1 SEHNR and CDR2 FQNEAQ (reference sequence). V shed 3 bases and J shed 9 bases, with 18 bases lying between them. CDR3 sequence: CASSFGSNRGRPQHF. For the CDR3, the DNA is TGTGCCAGCAGCTTCGGCAGCAATAGGGGTCGGCCCCAGCATTTT. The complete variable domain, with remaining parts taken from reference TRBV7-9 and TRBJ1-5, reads DTGVSQNPRHKITKRGQNVTFRCDPISEHNRLYWYRQTLGQGPEFLTYFQNEAQLEKSRLLSDRFSAERPKGSFSTLEIQRTEQGDSAMYLCASSFGSNRGRPQHFGDGTRLSIL.

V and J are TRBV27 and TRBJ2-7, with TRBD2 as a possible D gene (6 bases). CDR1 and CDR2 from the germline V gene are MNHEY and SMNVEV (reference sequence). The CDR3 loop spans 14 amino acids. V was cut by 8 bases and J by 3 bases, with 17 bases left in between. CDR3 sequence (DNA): TGTGCCAGCTGTTGGCGGGATCCACACTACGAGCAGTACTTC. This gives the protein CASCWRDPHYEQYF.

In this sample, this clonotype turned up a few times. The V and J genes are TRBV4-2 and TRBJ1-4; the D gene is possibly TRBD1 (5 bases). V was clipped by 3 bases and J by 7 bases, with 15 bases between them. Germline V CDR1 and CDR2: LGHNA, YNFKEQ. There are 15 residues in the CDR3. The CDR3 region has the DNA TGTGCCAGCAGCCAGGGGGAGCCTCGGGCTGAAAAACTGTTTTTT. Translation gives CASSQGEPRAEKLFF.

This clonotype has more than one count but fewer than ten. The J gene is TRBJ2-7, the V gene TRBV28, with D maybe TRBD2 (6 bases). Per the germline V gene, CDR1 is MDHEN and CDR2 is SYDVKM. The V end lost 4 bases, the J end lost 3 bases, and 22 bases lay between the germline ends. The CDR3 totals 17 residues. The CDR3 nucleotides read TGTGCCAGCAGTTCAATTCTCAGGGCGCGGGAAAGCTACGAGCAGTACTTC. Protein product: CASSSILRARESYEQYF.

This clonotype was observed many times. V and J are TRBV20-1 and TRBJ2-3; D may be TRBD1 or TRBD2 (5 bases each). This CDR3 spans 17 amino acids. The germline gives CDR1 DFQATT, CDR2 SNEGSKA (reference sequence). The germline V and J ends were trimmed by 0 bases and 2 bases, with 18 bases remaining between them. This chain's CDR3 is CSARESTRGRNTDTQYF. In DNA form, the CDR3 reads TGCAGTGCTAGAGAGTCGACGAGGGGCCGGAACACAGATACGCAGTATTTT.

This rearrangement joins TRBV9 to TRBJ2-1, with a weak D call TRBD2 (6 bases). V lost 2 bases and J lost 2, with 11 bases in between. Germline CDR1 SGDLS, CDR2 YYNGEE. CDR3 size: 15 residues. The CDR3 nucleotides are TGTGCCAGCAGCGTTGGCGGGGATACCTACAATGAGCAGTTCTTC. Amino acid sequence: CASSVGGDTYNEQFF.

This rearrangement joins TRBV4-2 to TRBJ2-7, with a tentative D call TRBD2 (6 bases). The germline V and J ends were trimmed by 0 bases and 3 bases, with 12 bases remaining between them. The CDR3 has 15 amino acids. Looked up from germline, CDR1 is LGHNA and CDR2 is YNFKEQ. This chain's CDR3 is CASSQDETRLYEQYF. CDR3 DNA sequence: TGTGCCAGCAGCCAAGATGAGACTAGACTCTACGAGCAGTACTTC.

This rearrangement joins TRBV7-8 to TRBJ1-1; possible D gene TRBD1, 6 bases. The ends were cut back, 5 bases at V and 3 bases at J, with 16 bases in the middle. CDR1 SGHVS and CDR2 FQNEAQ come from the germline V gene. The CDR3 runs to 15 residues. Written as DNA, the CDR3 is TGTGCCAGCAGCGACGGGCAGGGGCGGTACACTGAAGCTTTCTTT. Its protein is CASSDGQGRYTEAFF.

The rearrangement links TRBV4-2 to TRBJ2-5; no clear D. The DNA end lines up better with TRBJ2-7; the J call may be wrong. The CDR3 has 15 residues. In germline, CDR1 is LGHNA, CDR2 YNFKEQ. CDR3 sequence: CASSQDFFLRAEQYF. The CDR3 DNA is TGTGCCAGCAGCCAAGATTTCTTTCTGCGAGCCGAGCAGTACTTC.

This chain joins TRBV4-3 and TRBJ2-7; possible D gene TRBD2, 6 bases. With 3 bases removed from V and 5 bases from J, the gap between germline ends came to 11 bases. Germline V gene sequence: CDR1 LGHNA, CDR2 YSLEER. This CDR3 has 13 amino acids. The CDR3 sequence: CASSQLEGDEQYF. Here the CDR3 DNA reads TGCGCCAGCAGCCAGCTGGAGGGAGACGAGCAGTACTTC.

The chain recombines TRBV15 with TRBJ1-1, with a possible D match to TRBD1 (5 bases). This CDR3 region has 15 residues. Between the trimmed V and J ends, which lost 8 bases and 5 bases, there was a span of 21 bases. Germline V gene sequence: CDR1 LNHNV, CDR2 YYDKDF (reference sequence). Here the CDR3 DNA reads TGTGCCACCGAATCTTGGACGGGGACTCCGACTGAAGCTTTCTTT. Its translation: CATESWTGTPTEAFF.

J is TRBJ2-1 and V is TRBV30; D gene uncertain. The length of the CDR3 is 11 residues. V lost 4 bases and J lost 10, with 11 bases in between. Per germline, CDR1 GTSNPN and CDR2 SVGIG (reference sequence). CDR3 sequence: CAWTWDEEQFF. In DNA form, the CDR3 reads TGTGCCTGGACCTGGGATGAGGAGCAGTTCTTC. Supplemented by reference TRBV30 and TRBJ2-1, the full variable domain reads SQTIHQWPATLVQPVGSPLSLECTVEGTSNPNLYWYRQAAGRGLQLLFYSVGIGQISSEVPQNLSASRPQDRQFILSSKKLLLSDSGFYLCAWTWDEEQFFGPGTRLTVL.

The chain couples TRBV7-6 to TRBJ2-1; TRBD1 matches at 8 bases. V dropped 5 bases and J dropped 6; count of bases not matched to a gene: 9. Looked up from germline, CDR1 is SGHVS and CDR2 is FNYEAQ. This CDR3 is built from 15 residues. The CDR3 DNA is TGTGCCAGCAGCCCCGGTAGGGGACAGGCCAATGAGCAGTTCTTC. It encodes CASSPGRGQANEQFF.

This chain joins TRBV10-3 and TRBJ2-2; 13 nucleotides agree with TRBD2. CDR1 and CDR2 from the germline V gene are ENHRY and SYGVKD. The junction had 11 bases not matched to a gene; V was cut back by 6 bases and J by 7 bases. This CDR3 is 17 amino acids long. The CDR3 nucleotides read TGTGCCATCAGACTAGCGGGAGGGCCTCTCCAGAGCGGGGAGCTGTTTTTT. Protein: CAIRLAGGPLQSGELFF.

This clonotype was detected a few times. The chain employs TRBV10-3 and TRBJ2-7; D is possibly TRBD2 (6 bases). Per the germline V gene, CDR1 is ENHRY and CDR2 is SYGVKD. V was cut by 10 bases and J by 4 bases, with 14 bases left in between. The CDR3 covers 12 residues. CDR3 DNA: TGTGCCACCGGGGCCCGGGAGTACGAGCAGTACTTC. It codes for CATGAREYEQYF.

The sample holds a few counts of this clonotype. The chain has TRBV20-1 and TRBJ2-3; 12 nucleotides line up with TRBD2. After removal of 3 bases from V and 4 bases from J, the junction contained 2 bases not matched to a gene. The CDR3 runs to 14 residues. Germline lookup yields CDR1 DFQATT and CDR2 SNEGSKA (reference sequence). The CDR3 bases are TGCAGTGCTAGGGCTAGCGGGAGGGCAGATACGCAGTATTTT. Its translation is CSARASGRADTQYF.

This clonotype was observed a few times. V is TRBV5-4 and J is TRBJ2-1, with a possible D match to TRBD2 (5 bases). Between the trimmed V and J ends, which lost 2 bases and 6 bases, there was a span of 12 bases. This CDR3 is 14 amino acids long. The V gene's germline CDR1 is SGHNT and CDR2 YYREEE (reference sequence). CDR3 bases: TGTGCCAGCAGCTTTGGCGGGCGAACCAATGAGCAGTTCTTC. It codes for CASSFGGRTNEQFF.

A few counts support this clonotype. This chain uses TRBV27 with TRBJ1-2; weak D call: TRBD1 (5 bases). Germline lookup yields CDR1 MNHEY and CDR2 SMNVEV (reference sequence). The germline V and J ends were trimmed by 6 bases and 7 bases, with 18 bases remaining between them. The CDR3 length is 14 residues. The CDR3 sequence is CASRGGLDLRGYTF. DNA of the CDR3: TGTGCCAGCAGGGGGGGACTGGATTTACGTGGCTACACCTTC.

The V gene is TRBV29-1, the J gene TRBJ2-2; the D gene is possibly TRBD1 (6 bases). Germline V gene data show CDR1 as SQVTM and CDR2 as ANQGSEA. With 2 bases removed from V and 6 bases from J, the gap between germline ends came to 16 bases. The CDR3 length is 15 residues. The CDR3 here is CSVELNTGRPGELFF. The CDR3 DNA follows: TGCAGCGTTGAACTGAACACAGGGCGGCCCGGGGAGCTGTTTTTT.

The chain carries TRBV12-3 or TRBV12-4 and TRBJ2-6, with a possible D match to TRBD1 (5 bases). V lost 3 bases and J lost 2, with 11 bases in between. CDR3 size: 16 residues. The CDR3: CASSFYQGTGANVLTF. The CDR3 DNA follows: TGTGCCAGCAGTTTTTACCAGGGTACTGGGGCCAACGTCCTGACTTTC.

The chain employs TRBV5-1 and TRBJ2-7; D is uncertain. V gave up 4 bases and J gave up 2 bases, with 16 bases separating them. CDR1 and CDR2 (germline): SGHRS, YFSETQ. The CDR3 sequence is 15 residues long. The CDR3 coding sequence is TGCGCCAGCAGCGACCCCAACACCAAGACCTACGAGCAGTACTTC. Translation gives CASSDPNTKTYEQYF.

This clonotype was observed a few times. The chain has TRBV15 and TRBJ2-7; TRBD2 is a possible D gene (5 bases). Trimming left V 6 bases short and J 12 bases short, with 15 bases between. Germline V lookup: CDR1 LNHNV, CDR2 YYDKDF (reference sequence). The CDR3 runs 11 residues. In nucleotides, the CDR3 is TGTGCCACCAGGACTACCGGACGGACGTACTTC. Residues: CATRTTGRTYF.

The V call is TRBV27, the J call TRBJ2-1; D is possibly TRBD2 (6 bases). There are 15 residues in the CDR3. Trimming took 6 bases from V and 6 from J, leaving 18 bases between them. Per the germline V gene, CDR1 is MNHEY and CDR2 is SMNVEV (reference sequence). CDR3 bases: TGTGCCAGCAGCCCCCACGCCGGGAGCGCCAATGAGCAGTTCTTC. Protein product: CASSPHAGSANEQFF.

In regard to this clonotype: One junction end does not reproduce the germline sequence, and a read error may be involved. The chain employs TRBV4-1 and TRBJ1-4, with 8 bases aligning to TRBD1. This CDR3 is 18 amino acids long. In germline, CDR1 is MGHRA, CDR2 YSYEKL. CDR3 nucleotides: TGCGCCGGCAGCCAATTCAAGGAGAGGACAGGGAGTAATGAAAAACTGTTTTTT. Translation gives CAGSQFKERTGSNEKLFF.

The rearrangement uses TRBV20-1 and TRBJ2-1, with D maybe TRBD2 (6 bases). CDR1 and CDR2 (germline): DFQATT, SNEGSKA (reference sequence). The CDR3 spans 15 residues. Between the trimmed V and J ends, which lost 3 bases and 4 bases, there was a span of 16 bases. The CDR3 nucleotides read TGCAGTGCTAGTGCGGCGGGGACTGATTACAATGAGCAGTTCTTC. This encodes CSASAAGTDYNEQFF.

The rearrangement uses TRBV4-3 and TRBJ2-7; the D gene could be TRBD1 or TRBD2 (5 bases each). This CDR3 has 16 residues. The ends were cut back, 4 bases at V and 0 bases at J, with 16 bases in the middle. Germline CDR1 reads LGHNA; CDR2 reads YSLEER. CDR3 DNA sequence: TGCGCCAGCAGCCTTGGACCTGGGACCAGCTCCTACGAGCAGTACTTC. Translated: CASSLGPGTSSYEQYF.

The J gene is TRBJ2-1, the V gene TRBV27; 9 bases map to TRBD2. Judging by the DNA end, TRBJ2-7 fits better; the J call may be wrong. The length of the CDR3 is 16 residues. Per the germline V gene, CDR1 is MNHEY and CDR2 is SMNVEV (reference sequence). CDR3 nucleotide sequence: TGTGCCAGCAGTCCCGTTGGGCTAGCGGGGTACAATGAGCAGTACTTC. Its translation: CASSPVGLAGYNEQYF.